This TCR beta chain is from a study (dated by TCRdb to the mid-2010s). The CDR3 runs 12 residues from the cysteine to the phenylalanine. Just the 36-base CDR3 DNA is kept, in frame starting at base 1. The V and J ends are trimmed by 4 bases and 9 bases, leaving 13 bases between them. CDR1 is given as MNHEY and CDR2 as SMNVEV, both from the germline V gene (reference sequence). Details on this clonotype: No cognate antigen has been identified for it. No base quality values were provided; no much bigger clone lies one nucleotide off.

Library preparation was by RT-PCR. TCRdb records Illumina MiSeq as the sequencer. TCRdb reprocessing: public reads trimmed at Q25 with fastp, clones called with MiXCR, in-frame beta chains kept. One record per CDR3 amino acid sequence lists the most common genes and DNA. The sample table contains hundreds of thousands of distinct CDR3 sequences; only one count was recorded for about 14% of them. 3.6% of the sample is taken by the ten largest. Sequenced input: memory CD4+ T cells from blood. The chain joins TRBV27 to TRBJ2-7; the D gene assignment is ambiguous. This TCR was sampled from a female donor in good health, serving as a healthy control. The DNA sequence is given as TGTGCCAGCAGTTCCCCCGAACGAGGGCAGTACTTC. This codes for CASSSPERGQYF.